This TCR beta chain appears in the sequencing data of a study of blood T cell repertoires in COVID-19. Overall study context: Researchers got acute and convalescent COVID-19 samples from the United States, Italy and Spain. The cDNA or gDNA used as material had been derived from T cells, B-cell-depleted T cells, or PBMCs.

The CDR3 spans 14 residues. Germline loops: CDR1 SNHLY, CDR2 FYNNEI. V lost 4 bases and J 1 base, leaving 10 bases between the germline ends. Seattle patient enrollment occurred during active infection, with longitudinal follow-up thereafter. In the authors' methods: Researchers report that nucleated cell counts were estimated from reference gene primer amplification. The data were produced by immunoSEQ multiplex PCR, yet TCRdb's version contains in-frame clones alone and is incomplete. Clone size and V and J calls were adopted from that table, with D and trimming inferred from the DNA. In the table there are almost 350,000 clones, over 85% of which are singletons.

This chain uses TRBV2 with TRBJ1-1; no clear D. This sequence was found in a woman aged 60-75 years with COVID-19, enrolled during active disease. The sequencing sample was made of peripheral blood. CDR3: CASSVGGQNTEAFF. The CDR3 bases are TGTGCCAGCAGTGTGGGAGGCCAGAACACTGAAGCTTTCTTT.